This is a list of T cell receptor beta chains from one sample in a study of patients and donors after allogeneic stem cell transplantation. A single record per CDR3 protein comes from TCRdb applying MiXCR to the RT-PCR reads. The table records more than 55,000 distinct CDR3 sequences, roughly 13% of them present only once. Source material: blood, either unsorted or a sorted T cell fraction (not recorded which). These receptors originate from a human donor who was either an allogeneic HSCT recipient or a stem cell or donor lymphocyte infusion donor (not recorded which). It is not recorded whose cells these are; they may come from a transplant donor. The CDR3 runs from the conserved cysteine through the conserved F or W. Fields, in order: CDR3 protein, CDR3 DNA, clone size, J gene, V gene, D gene. The D gene is left open where the match is weak. The size of a clone is reported for some rows only, either as once, few or many, or as a class for expanded clones.

cdr3_aa: CATSRETGGNSYEQYF; cdr3_nt: TGTGCCACCAGCAGAGAAACAGGGGGTAATTCCTACGAGCAGTACTTC; clone_size: medium-sized; j_call: TRBJ2-7; v_call: TRBV15; d_call: TRBD1
cdr3_aa: CASSYEGNFYGYTF; cdr3_nt: TGTGCCAGCAGTTACGAGGGCAACTTCTATGGCTACACCTTC; clone_size: few; j_call: TRBJ1-2; v_call: TRBV6-6; d_call: .
cdr3_aa: CASSGQGFNEQFF; cdr3_nt: TGTGCCAGCAGTGGACAGGGTTTCAATGAGCAGTTCTTC; clone_size: .; j_call: TRBJ2-1; v_call: TRBV12-3/TRBV12-4; d_call: TRBD1
cdr3_aa: CASSLDGRDNEQFF; cdr3_nt: TGCGCCAGCAGCTTGGATGGTAGGGACAATGAGCAGTTCTTC; clone_size: .; j_call: TRBJ2-1; v_call: TRBV5-1; d_call: .
cdr3_aa: CATSSLQGGDTQYF; cdr3_nt: TGTGCCACCAGCAGCCTTCAGGGAGGAGATACGCAGTATTTT; clone_size: few; j_call: TRBJ2-3; v_call: TRBV15; d_call: .
cdr3_aa: CSVPRTAQETQYF; cdr3_nt: TGCAGCGTTCCCCGGACTGCTCAAGAGACCCAGTACTTC; clone_size: many; j_call: TRBJ2-5; v_call: TRBV29-1; d_call: .
cdr3_aa: CASSWPEIAYNEQFF; cdr3_nt: TGTGCCAGCAGCTGGCCTGAAATTGCCTACAATGAGCAGTTCTTC; clone_size: .; j_call: TRBJ2-1; v_call: TRBV7-2; d_call: .
cdr3_aa: CASSDGGTNYGYTF; cdr3_nt: TGTGCCAGCAGCGACGGCGGGACTAACTATGGCTACACCTTC; clone_size: many; j_call: TRBJ1-2; v_call: TRBV12-3/TRBV12-4; d_call: .
cdr3_aa: CASSQDYYGGTHNSPLHF; cdr3_nt: TGTGCCAGCAGCCAAGATTATTACGGGGGAACTCATAATTCACCCCTCCACTTT; clone_size: .; j_call: TRBJ1-6; v_call: TRBV14; d_call: .
cdr3_aa: CASSPSPQGVHGYTF; cdr3_nt: TGTGCCAGCAGCCCCAGCCCACAGGGGGTCCATGGCTACACCTTC; clone_size: .; j_call: TRBJ1-2; v_call: TRBV6-1; d_call: TRBD1
cdr3_aa: CASSPPGQGDNQPQHF; cdr3_nt: TGTGCCAGCAGCCCCCCGGGACAGGGGGACAATCAGCCCCAGCATTTT; clone_size: many; j_call: TRBJ1-5; v_call: TRBV7-9; d_call: TRBD1
cdr3_aa: CASSLAVASQETQYF; cdr3_nt: TGCGCCAGCAGCTTGGCCGTCGCCAGTCAAGAGACCCAGTACTTC; clone_size: .; j_call: TRBJ2-5; v_call: TRBV5-1; d_call: .
cdr3_aa: CASRRSAETQYF; cdr3_nt: TGTGCCAGCAGAAGAAGCGCAGAGACCCAGTACTTC; clone_size: .; j_call: TRBJ2-5; v_call: TRBV6-2/TRBV6-3; d_call: .
cdr3_aa: CSVENNGQGGYTF; cdr3_nt: TGCAGCGTTGAAAACAACGGACAAGGAGGCTACACCTTC; clone_size: many; j_call: TRBJ1-2; v_call: TRBV29-1; d_call: .
cdr3_aa: CASSPSYTGRLDTQYF; cdr3_nt: TGCGCCAGCAGCCCGTCGTATACAGGGCGTCTAGATACGCAGTATTTT; clone_size: .; j_call: TRBJ2-3; v_call: TRBV5-1; d_call: .
cdr3_aa: CASSPSNEQFF; cdr3_nt: TGTGCCAGCTCACCGAGCAATGAGCAGTTCTTC; clone_size: .; j_call: TRBJ2-1; v_call: TRBV18; d_call: .
cdr3_aa: CASSLVEGVGNEQFF; cdr3_nt: TGTGCCAGCAGCTTAGTCGAGGGTGTGGGCAATGAGCAGTTCTTC; clone_size: few; j_call: TRBJ2-1; v_call: TRBV7-2; d_call: .
cdr3_aa: CASRAGTFGNTIYF; cdr3_nt: TGTGCCAGCAGGGCTGGGACATTTGGAAACACCATATATTTT; clone_size: many; j_call: TRBJ1-3; v_call: TRBV2; d_call: .
cdr3_aa: CASSLELAVRFSGNTIYF; cdr3_nt: TGTGCCAGCAGCTTAGAACTGGCCGTGAGGTTCTCTGGAAACACCATATATTTT; clone_size: many; j_call: TRBJ1-3; v_call: TRBV7-8; d_call: .
cdr3_aa: CSVELTGLGSYEQYF; cdr3_nt: TGCAGCGTTGAATTAACTGGGTTGGGCTCCTACGAGCAGTACTTC; clone_size: .; j_call: TRBJ2-7; v_call: TRBV29-1; d_call: .
cdr3_aa: CASSGQGGAFF; cdr3_nt: TGTGCCAGCAGTGGACAGGGAGGAGCTTTCTTT; clone_size: many; j_call: TRBJ1-1; v_call: TRBV12-3/TRBV12-4; d_call: TRBD1
cdr3_aa: CASSWAGTHMNTEAFF; cdr3_nt: TGTGCCAGCAGTTGGGCCGGGACACACATGAACACTGAAGCTTTCTTT; clone_size: many; j_call: TRBJ1-1; v_call: TRBV12-3/TRBV12-4; d_call: .
cdr3_aa: CASSTGLADRYNEQFF; cdr3_nt: TGTGCCAGCAGCACAGGACTAGCGGACCGATACAATGAGCAGTTCTTC; clone_size: .; j_call: TRBJ2-1; v_call: TRBV9; d_call: TRBD2
cdr3_aa: CASSYRGYGYTF; cdr3_nt: TGTGCCAGCAGTTACCGGGGCTATGGCTACACCTTC; clone_size: many; j_call: TRBJ1-2; v_call: TRBV6-5; d_call: .
cdr3_aa: CATSGGPSNQPQHF; cdr3_nt: TGTGCCACCAGCGGGGGTCCTAGCAATCAGCCCCAGCATTTT; clone_size: .; j_call: TRBJ1-5; v_call: TRBV15; d_call: .
cdr3_aa: CASSYPPGGDTEAFF; cdr3_nt: TGTGCCAGCAGTTACCCGCCGGGGGGGGACACTGAAGCTTTCTTT; clone_size: many; j_call: TRBJ1-1; v_call: TRBV6-5; d_call: .
cdr3_aa: CASSQVRGANTGELFF; cdr3_nt: TGTGCCAGCAGCCAAGTTCGGGGCGCGAACACCGGGGAGCTGTTTTTT; clone_size: .; j_call: TRBJ2-2; v_call: TRBV3-1; d_call: .
cdr3_aa: CASSPTGNTGELFF; cdr3_nt: TGTGCCAGCAGCCCGACCGGGAACACCGGGGAGCTGTTTTTT; clone_size: .; j_call: TRBJ2-2; v_call: TRBV7-6; d_call: .
cdr3_aa: CASSFAASNNEQFF; cdr3_nt: TGTGCCAGCAGCTTCGCGGCTAGTAATAATGAGCAGTTCTTC; clone_size: few; j_call: TRBJ2-1; v_call: TRBV7-9; d_call: .
cdr3_aa: CASSSQGLAKNIQYF; cdr3_nt: TGTGCCAGCAGCTCGCAGGGACTAGCCAAAAACATTCAGTACTTC; clone_size: .; j_call: TRBJ2-4; v_call: TRBV13; d_call: .
cdr3_aa: CASSQERPPLNYEQYF; cdr3_nt: TGTGCCAGCAGCCAAGAACGTCCTCCCCTAAACTACGAGCAGTACTTC; clone_size: few; j_call: TRBJ2-7; v_call: TRBV4-2; d_call: .
cdr3_aa: CATGGLADISNNEQFF; cdr3_nt: TGTGCCACGGGGGGGCTAGCAGATATCAGCAACAATGAGCAGTTCTTC; clone_size: few; j_call: TRBJ2-1; v_call: TRBV10-3; d_call: TRBD2
cdr3_aa: CAISENLKNIQYF; cdr3_nt: TGTGCCATCAGTGAGAACCTCAAAAACATTCAGTACTTC; clone_size: .; j_call: TRBJ2-4; v_call: TRBV10-3; d_call: .
cdr3_aa: CAISGRTEENEQFF; cdr3_nt: TGTGCCATCAGTGGGAGGACAGAGGAAAATGAGCAGTTCTTC; clone_size: few; j_call: TRBJ2-1; v_call: TRBV10-3; d_call: .
cdr3_aa: CASSYTAGTSGYNEQFF; cdr3_nt: TGTGCCAGCAGTTACACCGCCGGGACTAGCGGGTACAATGAGCAGTTCTTC; clone_size: .; j_call: TRBJ2-1; v_call: TRBV6-2/TRBV6-3; d_call: TRBD2
cdr3_aa: CASSSLSSGRFVQETQYF; cdr3_nt: TGTGCCAGCAGCTCCCTATCTAGCGGGAGATTCGTTCAAGAGACCCAGTACTTC; clone_size: .; j_call: TRBJ2-5; v_call: TRBV7-2; d_call: TRBD2
cdr3_aa: CASSFSAGGYNEQFF; cdr3_nt: TGTGCCAGCAGCTTTAGCGCGGGAGGTTACAATGAGCAGTTCTTC; clone_size: few; j_call: TRBJ2-1; v_call: TRBV11-2; d_call: TRBD2
cdr3_aa: CASSPKREDATDTQYF; cdr3_nt: TGCGCCAGCAGCCCGAAGCGAGAGGACGCCACAGATACGCAGTATTTT; clone_size: .; j_call: TRBJ2-3; v_call: TRBV5-1; d_call: .
cdr3_aa: CSVGVPNTGELFF; cdr3_nt: TGCAGTGTGGGGGTACCGAACACCGGGGAGCTGTTTTTT; clone_size: .; j_call: TRBJ2-2; v_call: TRBV20-1; d_call: .
cdr3_aa: CASSPGINEQFF; cdr3_nt: TGTGCCAGCAGTCCCGGGATAAATGAGCAGTTCTTC; clone_size: few; j_call: TRBJ2-1; v_call: TRBV12-3/TRBV12-4; d_call: .
cdr3_aa: CSAQVSGQGYEQYF; cdr3_nt: TGCAGTGCGCAGGTGTCGGGACAGGGCTACGAGCAGTACTTC; clone_size: many; j_call: TRBJ2-7; v_call: TRBV20-1; d_call: TRBD1
cdr3_aa: CATSRVGGGYTF; cdr3_nt: TGTGCCACCAGCAGAGTTGGCGGGGGCTACACCTTC; clone_size: many; j_call: TRBJ1-2; v_call: TRBV15; d_call: .
cdr3_aa: CSVVMMNTEAFF; cdr3_nt: TGCAGCGTTGTGATGATGAACACTGAAGCTTTCTTT; clone_size: many; j_call: TRBJ1-1; v_call: TRBV29-1; d_call: .
cdr3_aa: CSGVGGGYGYTF; cdr3_nt: TGCAGCGGTGTAGGGGGCGGCTATGGCTACACCTTC; clone_size: .; j_call: TRBJ1-2; v_call: TRBV29-1; d_call: TRBD1
cdr3_aa: CASSLRTGGLYGYTF; cdr3_nt: TGTGCCAGCAGCCTACGGACAGGGGGCCTTTATGGCTACACCTTC; clone_size: .; j_call: TRBJ1-2; v_call: TRBV7-2; d_call: TRBD1
cdr3_aa: CASSPLGQGDSPLHF; cdr3_nt: TGTGCCAGCTCACCACTGGGACAGGGGGATTCACCCCTCCACTTT; clone_size: .; j_call: TRBJ1-6; v_call: TRBV18; d_call: TRBD1
cdr3_aa: CASSLGQGVQPQHF; cdr3_nt: TGTGCCAGCAGTCTGGGACAGGGTGTTCAGCCCCAGCATTTT; clone_size: few; j_call: TRBJ1-5; v_call: TRBV12-3/TRBV12-4; d_call: TRBD1
cdr3_aa: CASIWGQGASREQYF; cdr3_nt: TGTGCCAGCATCTGGGGACAGGGGGCCTCTCGCGAGCAGTACTTC; clone_size: few; j_call: TRBJ2-7; v_call: TRBV6-2/TRBV6-3; d_call: TRBD1
cdr3_aa: CAIRNSGTSNQPQHF; cdr3_nt: TGTGCCATCAGGAATTCCGGGACAAGTAATCAGCCCCAGCATTTT; clone_size: many; j_call: TRBJ1-5; v_call: TRBV10-3; d_call: .
cdr3_aa: CASSLGGGQPQHF; cdr3_nt: TGTGCCAGCAGTTTGGGGGGGGGTCAGCCCCAGCATTTT; clone_size: many; j_call: TRBJ1-5; v_call: TRBV12-3/TRBV12-4; d_call: .